Below, one T cell receptor beta chain is given with its context. This sample was included in a study of T cells in Graves' hyperthyroidism and ophthalmopathy. J lost 5 bases, V lost 1 base, and 4 bases had no gene match. This CDR3 has 15 amino acids. The germline V gene encodes CDR1 SGHVS and CDR2 FQNEAQ. Researchers took RNA transcripts and amplified the TCR beta CDR3 regions from them. HTBI primers were the set used in a first-round RT-PCR of the TCR CDR3. TCRdb used MiXCR to reprocess the multiplex PCR reads, holding one entry per CDR3 protein. Of about 480,000 distinct CDR3 sequences detected, approximately 15% appear once; the ten largest clones hold roughly 17%.

The chain is built from TRBV7-8 and TRBJ2-7, with TRBD2 matching 11 bases. This TCR was recovered from a woman younger than 30 with Graves' hyperthyroidism. The sample consisted of blood. As DNA, the CDR3 is TGTGCCAGCAGCTTAGACCTAGCGGGAGGCAACGAGCAGTACTTC. Protein: CASSLDLAGGNEQYF.